This paragraph covers one T cell receptor (beta chain) sequence. This record comes from a study of Ad26.COV2.S vaccination and SARS-CoV-2 variants. Method: immunoSEQ multiplex PCR; TCRdb's copy keeps in-frame clones and lacks some. The sample lists about 430,000 clones; around 90% were seen once. This sample's treatment: some 20 received Ad26.COV2.S at low or high dose, single or two shots; roughly five received placebo; per-sample allocation not given. Day 63 following the first vaccine or placebo injection was when the samples were taken. The source of this sequence is a person aged 18 to 59 who received the Ad26.COV2.S COVID-19 vaccine or a placebo. Here the sequenced sample was peripheral blood, taken in a trial of Ad26.COV2.S vaccine versus placebo.

CDR3 protein: CASSHTRTSRAFF. The CDR3 DNA reads as TGCGCCAGCAGCCACACTAGGACTTCTCGAGCTTTCTTT. The rearrangement links TRBV4-3 to TRBJ1-1; D remains unclear. Germline assignment: CDR1 LGHNA and CDR2 YSLEER. The CDR3 runs 13 residues. Trimming shortened V by 3 bases and J by 10 bases, and 15 bases separated the two germline ends.